This is a list of T cell receptor beta chains from one sample in a study of response to subunit inactivated influenza vaccine. Each CDR3 protein is one row after TCRdb ran MiXCR on the RT-PCR reads. The sample has roughly 650,000 distinct CDR3 sequences; 12% to 15% are singletons. The sample here was PBMCs from blood, taken approximately 15 days before vaccination. Every receptor here comes from a man aged 50 to 59 who received an inactivated influenza vaccine. Both conserved end residues are part of each CDR3. A D gene is named only where the DNA matches it firmly. Clone size, where shown, is once, few, many, or a class for clones that have expanded.

>20|TRBJ2-5|TRBV4-3|few|TRBD2
CASSQFPLMVAGGLQETQYF
TGCGCCAGCAGCCAATTCCCCCTGATGGTAGCGGGAGGTCTCCAAGAGACCCAGTACTTC
>15|TRBJ2-1|TRBV5-1|-|TRBD1
CTSSLGDRDYNEQFF
TGCACCAGCAGCTTGGGGGACAGGGACTACAATGAGCAGTTCTTC
>14|TRBJ2-5|TRBV7-2|-|-
CASSSKGSQETQYF
TGTGCCAGCAGCTCCAAAGGGTCCCAAGAGACCCAGTACTTC
>14|TRBJ2-7|TRBV6-1|-|TRBD1
CASKSGGLTYEQYF
TGTGCCAGCAAGTCAGGGGGCCTGACCTACGAGCAGTACTTC
>15|TRBJ2-5|TRBV7-9|few|TRBD2
CASRRLAGIQETQYF
TGTGCCAGCAGGAGACTAGCGGGAATTCAAGAGACCCAGTACTTC
>19|TRBJ2-3|TRBV15|few|-
CATSGEVGRGALITDTQYF
TGTGCCACCAGCGGAGAGGTGGGACGGGGCGCCCTAATAACAGATACGCAGTATTTT
>17|TRBJ2-2|TRBV11-2|few|TRBD2
CASSLEGIAGVAGELFF
TGTGCCAGCAGCTTAGAGGGTATAGCGGGAGTTGCCGGGGAGCTGTTTTTT
>14|TRBJ1-4|TRBV7-8|few|-
CASSHLGAGEKLFF
TGTGCCAGCAGCCACCTGGGGGCTGGGGAAAAACTGTTTTTT
>20|TRBJ2-3|TRBV20-1|few|TRBD2
CSARDSPTIQTSGGADTQYF
TGCAGTGCTAGAGATAGCCCCACAATCCAGACTAGCGGGGGCGCAGATACGCAGTATTTT
>14|TRBJ1-1|TRBV6-5|-|-
CARSYYWDGTEAFF
TGTGCCAGAAGTTACTACTGGGACGGCACTGAAGCTTTCTTT
>14|TRBJ2-7|TRBV20-1|-|-
CSARAAGHLYEQYF
TGCAGTGCTAGAGCTGCGGGACATCTCTACGAGCAGTACTTC
>15|TRBJ2-3|TRBV7-9|-|TRBD1
CASSRGTGDTDTQYF
TGTGCCAGCAGCCGAGGGACAGGGGACACAGATACGCAGTATTTT
>16|TRBJ2-3|TRBV5-1|few|-
CASSLGVTERTDTQYF
TGCGCCAGCAGCTTGGGAGTGACGGAACGCACAGATACGCAGTATTTT
>15|TRBJ1-1|TRBV14|-|-
CASSQPAGRDTEAFF
TGTGCCAGCAGCCAGCCCGCAGGGCGGGACACTGAAGCTTTCTTT
>17|TRBJ1-4|TRBV4-3|few|TRBD1
CASSQAWDRVDNEKLFF
TGCGCCAGCAGCCAAGCCTGGGACAGGGTCGATAATGAAAAACTGTTTTTT
>13|TRBJ1-1|TRBV14|few|-
CASSPGVTTEAFF
TGTGCCAGCAGTCCAGGGGTTACGACTGAAGCTTTCTTT
>16|TRBJ2-2|TRBV11-2|-|-
CASSLDPWANTGELFF
TGTGCCAGCAGCTTAGATCCGTGGGCGAACACCGGGGAGCTGTTTTTT
>15|TRBJ2-5|TRBV4-3|few|-
CASSWEPAGQETQYF
TGCGCCAGCAGCTGGGAGCCCGCGGGGCAAGAGACCCAGTACTTC
>15|TRBJ2-7|TRBV6-1|-|-
CASRLQRSSSYEQYF
TGTGCCAGCCGCCTCCAGCGTTCGAGCTCCTACGAGCAGTACTTC
>14|TRBJ2-6|TRBV7-9|-|-
CASSSRLFEGVLTF
TGTGCCAGCAGCTCGAGGCTTTTCGAGGGAGTCCTGACTTTC
>13|TRBJ2-3|TRBV6-1|-|-
CAAPGTSLDTQYF
TGTGCCGCCCCCGGGACCTCCCTCGATACGCAGTATTTT
>11|TRBJ1-2|TRBV19|-|-
CASAFRDGYTF
TGTGCCAGTGCGTTCAGGGATGGCTACACCTTC
>14|TRBJ1-4|TRBV7-2|-|-
CASSFSGGREKLFF
TGTGCCAGCAGCTTCTCGGGGGGGCGTGAAAAACTGTTTTTT
>13|TRBJ1-4|TRBV7-2|-|-
CASSLMGLAKLFF
TGTGCCAGCAGCCTAATGGGGCTTGCAAAACTGTTTTTT
>13|TRBJ2-7|TRBV6-5|-|-
CASSYLATYEQYF
TGTGCCAGCAGTTACCTCGCAACCTACGAGCAGTACTTC
>15|TRBJ1-1|TRBV18|many|-
CASSPPGQMNTEAFF
TGTGCCAGCTCACCACCGGGCCAGATGAACACTGAAGCTTTCTTT
>15|TRBJ2-5|TRBV29-1|many|-
CSASNGGGGKETQYF
TGCAGCGCCAGCAATGGGGGCGGGGGAAAAGAGACCCAGTACTTC
>15|TRBJ1-5|TRBV7-6|many|-
CASSLGTANNQPQHF
TGTGCCAGCAGCCTCGGGACCGCGAACAATCAGCCCCAGCATTTT
>13|TRBJ2-5|TRBV2|-|TRBD1
CASSGQGQETQYF
TGTGCCAGCAGTGGACAGGGACAAGAGACCCAGTACTTC
>16|TRBJ1-3|TRBV28|-|-
CASSFLWGAEGNTIYF
TGTGCCAGCAGTTTCCTATGGGGGGCGGAAGGAAACACCATATATTTT
>14|TRBJ1-1|TRBV29-1|few|-
CSVVGSASNTEAFF
TGCAGCGTTGTCGGGTCAGCCTCGAACACTGAAGCTTTCTTT
>14|TRBJ2-1|TRBV6-5|-|-
CASSLGSKGGEQFF
TGTGCCAGCAGTTTAGGGAGTAAGGGAGGTGAGCAGTTCTTC
>16|TRBJ1-2|TRBV4-3|-|-
CASSQETAWANYGYTF
TGCGCCAGCAGCCAAGAGACCGCCTGGGCTAACTATGGCTACACCTTC
>14|TRBJ2-5|TRBV11-2|few|-
CASSFLASQETQYF
TGTGCCAGCAGCTTCTTAGCGAGCCAAGAGACCCAGTACTTC
>14|TRBJ1-5|TRBV7-8|-|-
CASSPSANNQPQHF
TGTGCCAGCAGCCCCTCTGCCAATAATCAGCCCCAGCATTTT
>15|TRBJ1-2|TRBV5-1|few|-
CASSAGQVQSNGYTF
TGCGCCAGCAGCGCCGGGCAGGTTCAGAGTAATGGCTACACCTTC
>15|TRBJ2-1|TRBV7-9|-|-
CASSRLRGAGNEQFF
TGTGCCAGCAGCCGACTACGCGGCGCGGGGAATGAGCAGTTCTTC
>14|TRBJ2-7|TRBV10-3|-|TRBD2
CAIKMAGGTYEQYF
TGTGCCATCAAAATGGCGGGGGGGACGTACGAGCAGTACTTC
>16|TRBJ1-6|TRBV20-1|few|-
CSARDTGTGWNSPLHF
TGCAGTGCTAGAGATACGGGTACAGGGTGGAATTCACCCCTCCACTTT
>14|TRBJ2-1|TRBV4-2|many|-
CASSQEGGYNEQFF
TGTGCCAGCAGCCAAGAGGGGGGTTACAATGAGCAGTTCTTC
>16|TRBJ2-3|TRBV4-3|many|-
CASSQDFRGSTDTQYF
TGCGCCAGCAGCCAAGATTTTCGGGGATCCACAGATACGCAGTATTTT
>15|TRBJ2-5|TRBV20-1|few|TRBD2
CSARRLAGVGETQYF
TGCAGTGCTAGAAGACTAGCGGGGGTTGGTGAGACCCAGTACTTC
>14|TRBJ1-6|TRBV7-2|many|TRBD1
CASSRTGIGSPLHF
TGTGCCAGCAGCCGGACAGGGATAGGCTCACCCCTCCACTTT
>12|TRBJ2-7|TRBV15|-|-
CATSRKFREQYF
TGTGCCACCAGCAGAAAATTTCGCGAGCAGTACTTC
>15|TRBJ2-5|TRBV15|few|TRBD1
CATSKDRGIQETQYF
TGTGCCACCAGCAAGGACAGGGGAATTCAAGAGACCCAGTACTTC
>16|TRBJ1-6|TRBV11-2|many|-
CASSELAGAVVSPLHF
TGTGCCAGCAGCGAGTTGGCAGGGGCCGTGGTCTCACCCCTCCACTTT
>16|TRBJ2-1|TRBV12-3/TRBV12-4|-|TRBD1
CASSYLDRGDEDEQFF
TGTGCCAGCAGCTACCTGGACAGGGGAGACGAGGATGAGCAGTTCTTC
>13|TRBJ2-7|TRBV20-1|many|-
CSAGREPIYEQYF
TGCAGTGCAGGCCGGGAACCAATCTACGAGCAGTACTTC
>13|TRBJ1-5|TRBV29-1|few|-
CSVGNREGQPQHF
TGCAGCGTTGGGAACAGGGAGGGTCAGCCCCAGCATTTT
>16|TRBJ1-4|TRBV7-2|-|-
CASSLTGRATNEKLFF
TGTGCCAGCAGCTTAACAGGCAGAGCAACTAATGAAAAACTGTTTTTT
>14|TRBJ1-1|TRBV19|-|-
CASSDTEVNTEAFF
TGTGCCAGTAGTGATACAGAGGTGAACACTGAAGCTTTCTTT
>12|TRBJ2-7|TRBV7-2|many|-
CASSPDTYEQYF
TGTGCCAGCAGTCCAGACACCTACGAGCAGTACTTC
>14|TRBJ1-1|TRBV4-1|-|-
CASRGSPRGTEAFF
TGCGCCAGCAGGGGGTCCCCACGGGGCACTGAAGCTTTCTTT
>13|TRBJ2-7|TRBV7-9|-|-
CASSSQGTYEQYF
TGTGCCAGCAGCTCTCAGGGCACCTACGAGCAGTACTTC
>15|TRBJ1-4|TRBV5-1|many|TRBD1
CASGTGRATNEKLFF
TGCGCCAGCGGGACAGGACGTGCAACTAATGAAAAACTGTTTTTT
>15|TRBJ2-1|TRBV7-9|-|-
CASSTRGNSYNEQFF
TGTGCCAGCAGCACCCGAGGGAACTCCTACAATGAGCAGTTCTTC
>15|TRBJ1-5|TRBV20-1|few|-
CSAMGATEADQPQHF
TGCAGTGCTATGGGGGCCACCGAGGCCGATCAGCCCCAGCATTTT
>16|TRBJ1-6|TRBV3-1|few|-
CASSQDLGSRSSPLHF
TGTGCCAGCAGCCAAGATCTGGGATCTAGGAGTTCACCCCTCCACTTT
>13|TRBJ1-1|TRBV5-5|-|-
CASSWGENTEAFF
TGTGCCAGCAGCTGGGGGGAAAATACTGAAGCTTTCTTT
>14|TRBJ2-3|TRBV11-2|many|TRBD2
CASSSSGGSDTQYF
TGTGCCAGCAGCTCGTCGGGGGGTTCAGATACGCAGTATTTT